This is a list of T cell receptor beta chains from one sample in a study of CD8 T cells in ankylosing spondylitis. TCRdb processed the 5' RACE reads anew with MiXCR; each CDR3 protein has one entry. The profile shows some 15,000 distinct CDR3 sequences, over 7% of them singletons. Specimen: blood. Every receptor here comes from a male donor with ankylosing spondylitis or in good health (not recorded which). CDR3s include the opening cysteine and the closing phenylalanine or tryptophan. A D gene is named only where the DNA matches it firmly. Clone sizes are given selectively: once, few, many, or a class where the clone is expanded.

>TRBD2|TRBV27|TRBJ2-1|few
CASSFRLAGGQSEQFF
TGTGCCAGCAGTTTCCGACTAGCGGGGGGGCAGAGTGAGCAGTTCTTC
>TRBD2|TRBV12-3/TRBV12-4|TRBJ2-1|few
CASRGLAGGPNEQFF
TGTGCCAGCAGGGGACTAGCGGGGGGCCCCAATGAGCAGTTCTTC
>NA|TRBV5-5|TRBJ2-1|NA
CASSLVRSSINEQFF
TGTGCCAGCAGCTTGGTTCGGAGTTCCATCAATGAGCAGTTCTTC
>NA|TRBV20-1|TRBJ2-5|NA
CSARVPRWSETQYF
TGCAGTGCTAGAGTCCCTCGTTGGTCAGAGACCCAGTACTTC
>NA|TRBV20-1|TRBJ1-1|many
CSAGEIQGFHTEAFF
TGCAGTGCTGGGGAAATACAGGGTTTCCACACTGAAGCTTTCTTT
>TRBD2|TRBV3-1|TRBJ2-1|many
CASSQTSGNYNEQFF
TGTGCCAGCAGCCAAACTAGCGGAAACTACAATGAGCAGTTCTTC
>NA|TRBV27|TRBJ2-1|few
CASSLRDSGEQFF
TGTGCCAGCAGTTTACGGGACTCAGGGGAGCAGTTCTTC
>TRBD2|TRBV5-1|TRBJ2-1|NA
CASSLDGGSYNEQFF
TGCGCCAGCAGCTTGGATGGCGGGAGCTACAATGAGCAGTTCTTC
>NA|TRBV5-1|TRBJ1-1|many
CASSFGQMNTEAFF
TGCGCCAGCAGCTTTGGACAGATGAACACTGAAGCTTTCTTT
>TRBD1|TRBV10-3|TRBJ2-7|NA
CAISVSGTDSYEQYF
TGTGCCATCAGTGTATCCGGGACAGACTCCTACGAGCAGTACTTC
>NA|TRBV6-5|TRBJ1-6|NA
CASGRQGIGNSPLHF
TGTGCCAGCGGTAGGCAGGGGATCGGTAATTCACCCCTCCACTTT
>TRBD2|TRBV6-5|TRBJ2-1|many
CASSYRGLAGGSNEQFF
TGTGCCAGCAGTTACCGGGGACTAGCGGGAGGGAGCAATGAGCAGTTCTTC
>TRBD1|TRBV12-3/TRBV12-4|TRBJ2-6|many
CASNPKYRGSGANVLTF
TGTGCCAGCAATCCCAAATACAGGGGATCCGGGGCCAACGTCCTGACTTTC
>TRBD1|TRBV12-3/TRBV12-4|TRBJ2-1|many
CASSHPGQRSRNEQFF
TGTGCCAGCAGCCATCCGGGACAGAGGAGCCGCAATGAGCAGTTCTTC
>NA|TRBV10-3|TRBJ1-1|NA
CAISESSRANTEAFF
TGTGCCATCAGTGAGTCGTCCAGGGCGAACACTGAAGCTTTCTTT
>NA|TRBV4-1|TRBJ1-1|NA
CASSHAIGFGDTEAFF
TGCGCCAGCAGCCATGCTATTGGGTTTGGGGACACTGAAGCTTTCTTT
>NA|TRBV7-2|TRBJ1-1|medium-sized
CASSETRNTEAFF
TGTGCCAGCAGTGAAACGCGGAACACTGAAGCTTTCTTT
>NA|TRBV5-1|TRBJ1-1|few
CASSLDLISTEAFF
TGCGCCAGCAGCTTGGATCTTATTAGCACTGAAGCTTTCTTT
>NA|TRBV2|TRBJ1-1|many
CASSRNPLGEAFF
TGTGCCAGCAGCCGAAACCCCCTCGGGGAAGCTTTCTTT
>TRBD2|TRBV6-2/TRBV6-3|TRBJ2-3|many
CASSFQRGDTDTQYF
TGTGCCAGCAGTTTTCAGCGGGGGGACACAGATACGCAGTATTTT
>NA|TRBV7-2|TRBJ2-5|many
CASSSSRDQETQYF
TGTGCCAGCAGCTCGAGCAGGGACCAAGAGACCCAGTACTTC
>TRBD1|TRBV6-5|TRBJ1-5|many
CASSRTGGSNQPQHF
TGTGCCAGCAGTCGGACAGGGGGGAGCAATCAGCCCCAGCATTTT
>TRBD1|TRBV7-9|TRBJ2-5|NA
CASSRVTGEETQYF
TGTGCCAGCAGCCGAGTGACAGGGGAAGAGACCCAGTACTTC
>NA|TRBV20-1|TRBJ2-3|few
CSATGARLTDTQYF
TGCAGTGCTACCGGGGCGCGTCTGACAGATACGCAGTATTTT
>TRBD1|TRBV29-1|TRBJ2-2|NA
CSVPKTGDFLAGELFF
TGCAGCGTGCCCAAGACAGGGGATTTCCTGGCCGGGGAGCTGTTTTTT
>TRBD2|TRBV6-1|TRBJ2-1|NA
CASSVLGLADYNEQFF
TGTGCCAGCAGTGTGTTAGGGCTAGCGGATTACAATGAGCAGTTCTTC
>TRBD1|TRBV6-5|TRBJ2-7|many
CASGSRDSTYEQYF
TGTGCCAGCGGTTCACGGGACAGCACCTACGAGCAGTACTTC
>TRBD1|TRBV29-1|TRBJ2-1|many
CSGTQFLDRGKYEQFF
TGCAGCGGAACCCAGTTTTTGGACAGGGGGAAGTATGAGCAGTTCTTC
>TRBD1|TRBV5-1|TRBJ2-7|many
CASSWGQGSPEQYF
TGCGCCAGCAGCTGGGGACAGGGTTCACCCGAGCAGTACTTC
>NA|TRBV20-1|TRBJ2-1|many
CSARDRTARGLISYNEQFF
TGCAGTGCTAGAGATCGTACTGCCCGCGGCCTTATTTCCTACAATGAGCAGTTCTTC